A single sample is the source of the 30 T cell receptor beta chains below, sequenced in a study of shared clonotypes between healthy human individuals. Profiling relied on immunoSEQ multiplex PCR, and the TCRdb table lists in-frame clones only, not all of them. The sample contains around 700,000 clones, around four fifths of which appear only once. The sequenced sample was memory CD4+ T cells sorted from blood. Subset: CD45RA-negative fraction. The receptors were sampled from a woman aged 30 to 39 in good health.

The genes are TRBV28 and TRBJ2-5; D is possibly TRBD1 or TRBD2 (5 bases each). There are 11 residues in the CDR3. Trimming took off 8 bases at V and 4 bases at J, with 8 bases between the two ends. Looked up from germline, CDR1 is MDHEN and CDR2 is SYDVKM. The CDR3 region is CASWDRETQYF. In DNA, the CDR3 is TGTGCCAGCTGGGACCGAGAGACCCAGTACTTC.

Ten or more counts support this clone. The CDR3 sequence is CASSQRGQGDSGNTIYF. The CDR3 DNA is TGCGCCAGCAGCCAGCGGGGACAGGGTGATTCTGGAAACACCATATATTTT. V and J are TRBV4-1 and TRBJ1-3; 9 bases align to TRBD1. CDR1 and CDR2 from the germline V gene are MGHRA and YSYEKL. This CDR3 is 17 amino acids long. Unmatched junction bases numbered 7, after V lost 3 bases and J lost 1 base.

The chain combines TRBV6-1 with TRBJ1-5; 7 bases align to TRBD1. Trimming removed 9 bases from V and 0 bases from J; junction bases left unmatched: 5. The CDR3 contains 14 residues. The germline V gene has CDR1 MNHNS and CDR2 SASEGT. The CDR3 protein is CASWDSNSNQPQHF. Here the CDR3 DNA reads TGTGCCAGTTGGGACAGCAATAGCAATCAGCCCCAGCATTTT.

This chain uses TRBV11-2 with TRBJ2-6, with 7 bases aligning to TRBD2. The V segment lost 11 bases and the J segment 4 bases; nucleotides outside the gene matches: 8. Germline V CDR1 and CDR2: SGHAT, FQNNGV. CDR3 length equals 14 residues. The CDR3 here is CAHPGEGGANVLTF. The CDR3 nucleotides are TGTGCCCACCCTGGGGAGGGAGGGGCCAACGTCCTGACTTTC.

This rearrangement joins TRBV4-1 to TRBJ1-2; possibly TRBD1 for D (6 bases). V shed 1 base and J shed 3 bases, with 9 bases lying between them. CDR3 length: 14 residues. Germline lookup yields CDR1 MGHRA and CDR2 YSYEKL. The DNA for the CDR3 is TGCGCCAGCAGCCAAGCAGGGGTTTACTATGGCTACACCTTC. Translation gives CASSQAGVYYGYTF.

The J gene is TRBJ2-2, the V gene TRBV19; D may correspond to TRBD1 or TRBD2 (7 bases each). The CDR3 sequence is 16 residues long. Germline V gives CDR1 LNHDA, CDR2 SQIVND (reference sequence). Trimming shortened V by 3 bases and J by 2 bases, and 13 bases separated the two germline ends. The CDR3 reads CASSMGGGYNTGELFF. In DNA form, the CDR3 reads TGTGCCAGTAGTATGGGAGGGGGCTATAACACCGGGGAGCTGTTTTTT.

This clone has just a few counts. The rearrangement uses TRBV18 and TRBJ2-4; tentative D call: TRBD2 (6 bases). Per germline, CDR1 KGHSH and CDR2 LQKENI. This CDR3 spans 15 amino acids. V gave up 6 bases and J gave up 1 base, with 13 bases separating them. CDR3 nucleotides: TGTGCCAGCTCTCTAGTAGCGGAGGCCAAAAACATTCAGTACTTC. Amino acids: CASSLVAEAKNIQYF.

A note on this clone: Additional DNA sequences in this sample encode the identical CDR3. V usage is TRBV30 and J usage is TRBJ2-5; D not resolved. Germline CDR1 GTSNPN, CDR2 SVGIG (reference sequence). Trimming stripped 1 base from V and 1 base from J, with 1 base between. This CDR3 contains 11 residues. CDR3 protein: CAWSAQETQYF. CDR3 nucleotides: TGTGCCTGGAGTGCCCAAGAGACCCAGTACTTC.

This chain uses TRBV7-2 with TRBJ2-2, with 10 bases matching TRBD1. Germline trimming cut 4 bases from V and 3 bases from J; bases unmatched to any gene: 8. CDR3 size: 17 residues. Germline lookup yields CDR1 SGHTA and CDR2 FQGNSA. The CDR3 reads CASSSARGTGDTGELFF. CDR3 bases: TGTGCCAGCAGCTCGGCAAGGGGGACAGGGGACACCGGGGAGCTGTTTTTT. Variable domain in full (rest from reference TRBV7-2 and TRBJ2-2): GAGVSQSPSNKVTEKGKDVELRCDPISGHTALYWYRQSLGQGLEFLIYFQGNSAPDKSGLPSDRFSAERTGGSVSTLTIQRTQQEDSAVYLCASSSARGTGDTGELFFGEGSRLTVL.

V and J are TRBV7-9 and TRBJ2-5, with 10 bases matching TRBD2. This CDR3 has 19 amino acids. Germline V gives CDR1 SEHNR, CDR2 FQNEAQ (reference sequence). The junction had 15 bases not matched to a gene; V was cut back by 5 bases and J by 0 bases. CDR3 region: CASSLRPSGSIGYQETQYF. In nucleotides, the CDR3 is TGTGCCAGCAGCCTACGACCTAGCGGGAGCATCGGGTACCAAGAGACCCAGTACTTC.

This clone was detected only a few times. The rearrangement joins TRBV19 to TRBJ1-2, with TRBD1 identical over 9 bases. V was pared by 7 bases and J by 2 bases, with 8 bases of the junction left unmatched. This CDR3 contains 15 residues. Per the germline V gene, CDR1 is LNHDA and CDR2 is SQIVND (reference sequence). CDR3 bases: TGTGCCAGTAAGGGTTTCGGGACAGGGAACTATGGCTACACCTTC. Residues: CASKGFGTGNYGYTF.

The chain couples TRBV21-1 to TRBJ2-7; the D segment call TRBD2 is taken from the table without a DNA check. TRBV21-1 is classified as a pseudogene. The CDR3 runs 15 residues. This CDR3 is CASSSPTRAPYEQYF. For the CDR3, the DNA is TGTGCCAGCAGCTCACCGACTAGGGCCCCCTACGAGCAGTACTTC.

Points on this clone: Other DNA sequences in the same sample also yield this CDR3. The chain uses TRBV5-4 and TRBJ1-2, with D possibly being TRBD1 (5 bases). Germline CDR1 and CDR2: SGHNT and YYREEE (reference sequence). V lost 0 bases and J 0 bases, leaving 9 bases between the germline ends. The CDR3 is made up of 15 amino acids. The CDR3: CASSLGQGANYGYTF. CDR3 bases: TGTGCCAGCAGCTTGGGGCAGGGCGCTAACTATGGCTACACCTTC.

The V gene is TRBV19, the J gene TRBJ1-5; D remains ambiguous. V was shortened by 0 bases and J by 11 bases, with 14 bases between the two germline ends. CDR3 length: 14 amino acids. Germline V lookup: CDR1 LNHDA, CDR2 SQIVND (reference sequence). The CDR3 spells CASSIDRSYSAQHF. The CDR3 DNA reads TGTGCCAGTAGTATAGATCGAAGTTACTCGGCCCAGCATTTT.

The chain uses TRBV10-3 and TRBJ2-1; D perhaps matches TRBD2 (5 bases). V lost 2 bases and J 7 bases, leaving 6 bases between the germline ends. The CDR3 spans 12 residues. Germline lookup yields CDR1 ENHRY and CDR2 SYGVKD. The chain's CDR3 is CAISETGNEQFF. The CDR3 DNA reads TGTGCCATCAGTGAGACGGGGAATGAGCAGTTCTTC.

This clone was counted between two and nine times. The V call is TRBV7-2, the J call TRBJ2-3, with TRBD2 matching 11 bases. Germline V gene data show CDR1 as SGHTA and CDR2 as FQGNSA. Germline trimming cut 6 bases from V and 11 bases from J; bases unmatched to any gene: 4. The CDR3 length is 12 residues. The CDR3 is CASSRLAGGQYF. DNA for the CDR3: TGTGCCAGCAGTCGCCTAGCGGGAGGGCAGTATTTT.

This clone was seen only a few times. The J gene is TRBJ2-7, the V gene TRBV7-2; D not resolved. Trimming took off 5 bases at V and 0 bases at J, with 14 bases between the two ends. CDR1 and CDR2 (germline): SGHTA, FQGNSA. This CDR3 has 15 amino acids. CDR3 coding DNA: TGTGCCAGCAGCAATCACAGAGGAAGCTCCTACGAGCAGTACTTC. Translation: CASSNHRGSSYEQYF.

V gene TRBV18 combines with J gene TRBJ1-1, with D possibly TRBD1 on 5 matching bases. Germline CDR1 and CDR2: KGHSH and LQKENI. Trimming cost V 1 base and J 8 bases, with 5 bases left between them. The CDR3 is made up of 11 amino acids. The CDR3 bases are TGTGCCAGCTCACCACGGGACGAAGCTTTCTTT. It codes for CASSPRDEAFF.

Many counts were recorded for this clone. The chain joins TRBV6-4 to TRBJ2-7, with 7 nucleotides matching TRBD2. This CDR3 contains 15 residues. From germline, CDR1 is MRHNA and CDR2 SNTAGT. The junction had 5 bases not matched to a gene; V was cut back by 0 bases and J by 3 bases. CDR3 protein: CASSDSRREYYEQYF. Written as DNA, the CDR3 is TGTGCCAGCAGTGACTCAAGGCGGGAGTACTACGAGCAGTACTTC.

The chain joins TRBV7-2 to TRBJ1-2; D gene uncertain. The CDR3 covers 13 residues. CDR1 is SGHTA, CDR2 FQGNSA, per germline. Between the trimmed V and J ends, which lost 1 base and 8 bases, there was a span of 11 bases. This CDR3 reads CASSLGGAPGYTF. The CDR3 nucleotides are TGTGCCAGCAGCTTAGGGGGAGCACCCGGCTACACCTTC.

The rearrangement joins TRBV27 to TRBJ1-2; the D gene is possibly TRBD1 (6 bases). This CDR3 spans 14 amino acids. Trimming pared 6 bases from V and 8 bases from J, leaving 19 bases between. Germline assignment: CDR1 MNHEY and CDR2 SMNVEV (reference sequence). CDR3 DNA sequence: TGTGCCAGCAGGGGGGGACGGGGGCTCAGAGGCTACACCTTC. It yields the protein CASRGGRGLRGYTF.

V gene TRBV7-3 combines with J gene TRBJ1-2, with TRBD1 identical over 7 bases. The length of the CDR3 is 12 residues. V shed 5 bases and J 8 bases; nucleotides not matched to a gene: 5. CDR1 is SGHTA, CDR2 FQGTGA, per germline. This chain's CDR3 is CASSDRDCGYTF. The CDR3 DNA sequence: TGTGCCAGCAGCGACAGGGATTGCGGCTACACCTTC.

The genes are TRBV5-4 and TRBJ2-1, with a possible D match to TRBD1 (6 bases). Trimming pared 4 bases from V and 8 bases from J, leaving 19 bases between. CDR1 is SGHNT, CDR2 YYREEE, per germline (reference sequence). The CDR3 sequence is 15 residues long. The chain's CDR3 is CASSPGTRKGHEQFF. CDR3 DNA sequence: TGTGCCAGCAGCCCCGGGACAAGAAAGGGGCATGAGCAGTTCTTC.

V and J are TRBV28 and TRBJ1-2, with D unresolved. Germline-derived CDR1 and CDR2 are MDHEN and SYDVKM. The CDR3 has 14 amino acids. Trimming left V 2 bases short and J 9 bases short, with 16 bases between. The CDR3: CASSLATGRVSYTF. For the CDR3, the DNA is TGTGCCAGCAGTTTAGCGACGGGCCGGGTGAGCTACACCTTC.

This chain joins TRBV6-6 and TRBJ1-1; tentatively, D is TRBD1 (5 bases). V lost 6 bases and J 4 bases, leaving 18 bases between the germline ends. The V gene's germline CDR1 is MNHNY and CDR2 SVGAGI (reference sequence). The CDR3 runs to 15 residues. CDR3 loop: CASSPLNLGGTEAFF. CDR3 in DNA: TGTGCCAGCAGCCCTTTAAACCTCGGGGGCACTGAAGCTTTCTTT.

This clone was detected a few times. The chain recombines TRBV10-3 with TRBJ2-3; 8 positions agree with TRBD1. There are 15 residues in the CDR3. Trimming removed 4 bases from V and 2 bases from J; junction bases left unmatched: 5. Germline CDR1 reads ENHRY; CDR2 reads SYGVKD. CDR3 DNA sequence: TGTGCCATCAGTGTGGCAGGGGGCCACACAGATACGCAGTATTTT. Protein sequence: CAISVAGGHTDTQYF.

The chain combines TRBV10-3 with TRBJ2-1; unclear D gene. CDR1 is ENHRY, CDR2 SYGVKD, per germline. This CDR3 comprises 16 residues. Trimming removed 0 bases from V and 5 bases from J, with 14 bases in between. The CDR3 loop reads CAISESTTGLDNEQFF. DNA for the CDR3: TGTGCCATCAGTGAGTCGACGACGGGTCTGGACAATGAGCAGTTCTTC.

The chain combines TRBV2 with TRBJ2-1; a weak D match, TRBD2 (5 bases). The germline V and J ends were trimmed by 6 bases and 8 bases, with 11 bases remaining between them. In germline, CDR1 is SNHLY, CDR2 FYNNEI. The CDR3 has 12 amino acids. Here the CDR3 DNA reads TGTGCCAGCAGCCACGAGGAGGATGAGCAGTTCTTC. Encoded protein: CASSHEEDEQFF.

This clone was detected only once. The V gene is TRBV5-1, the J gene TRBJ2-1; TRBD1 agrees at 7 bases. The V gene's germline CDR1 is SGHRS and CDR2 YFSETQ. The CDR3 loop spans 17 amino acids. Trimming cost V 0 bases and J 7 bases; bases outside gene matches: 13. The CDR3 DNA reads TGCGCCAGCAGCTTGGCCAATGTACCGGGGACAGTGAATGAGCAGTTCTTC. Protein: CASSLANVPGTVNEQFF.

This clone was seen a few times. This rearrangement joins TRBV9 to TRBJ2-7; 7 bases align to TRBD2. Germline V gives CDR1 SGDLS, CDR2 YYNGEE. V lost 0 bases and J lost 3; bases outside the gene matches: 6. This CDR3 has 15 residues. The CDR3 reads CASSVVSSGFYEQYF. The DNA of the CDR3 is TGTGCCAGCAGCGTAGTATCTAGCGGTTTCTACGAGCAGTACTTC.